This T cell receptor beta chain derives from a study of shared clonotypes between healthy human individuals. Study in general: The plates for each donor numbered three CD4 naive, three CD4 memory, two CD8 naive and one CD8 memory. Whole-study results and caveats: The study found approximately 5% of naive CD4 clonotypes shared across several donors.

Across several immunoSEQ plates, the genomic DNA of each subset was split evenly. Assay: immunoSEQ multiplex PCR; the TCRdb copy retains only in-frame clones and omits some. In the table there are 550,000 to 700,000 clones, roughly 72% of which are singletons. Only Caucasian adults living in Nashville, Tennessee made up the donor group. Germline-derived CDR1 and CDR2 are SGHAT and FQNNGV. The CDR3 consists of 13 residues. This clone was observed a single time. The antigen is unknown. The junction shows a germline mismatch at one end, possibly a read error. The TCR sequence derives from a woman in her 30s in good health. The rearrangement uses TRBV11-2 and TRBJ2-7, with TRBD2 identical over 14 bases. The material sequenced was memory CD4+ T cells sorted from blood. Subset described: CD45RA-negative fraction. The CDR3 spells CASSTGLAGGIGF. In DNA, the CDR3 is TGTGCCAGCAGCACAGGACTAGCGGGAGGAATCGGCTTC.